The 16 T cell receptor beta chains given below trace back to one sample, sequenced in a study of beta chain features in type 1 diabetes. Sequencing targeted expressed TCRB transcripts, as all isolated RNA had been reverse transcribed. Produced via immunoSEQ multiplex PCR; TCRdb's table is partial and in-frame only. Of 350,000 to 450,000 clones listed, approximately 15% are singletons. The specimen sequenced was naive CD4+ T cells from blood. The receptors come from a man in his thirties or forties in good health.

The gene calls are TRBV18 and TRBJ2-3; no clear D. CDR3 length: 14 residues. In germline, CDR1 is KGHSH, CDR2 LQKENI. Deletions cut 3 bases from V and 1 base from J, with 8 bases between. CDR3 nucleotides: TGTGCCAGCTCACCCTTATTTGGCACAGATACGCAGTATTTT. Its translation is CASSPLFGTDTQYF. Together with reference TRBV18 and TRBJ2-3, the CDR3 gives the full variable domain: NAGVMQNPRHLVRRRGQEARLRCSPMKGHSHVYWYRQLPEEGLKFMVYLQKENIIDESGMPKERFSAEFPKEGPSILRIQQVVRGDSAAYFCASSPLFGTDTQYFGPGTRLTVL.

V is TRBV29-1 and J is TRBJ2-1; TRBD2 is a possible D gene (5 bases). Germline CDR1 is SQVTM and CDR2 is ANQGSEA. V lost 7 bases, J lost 2 bases, and 12 bases lay in between. The CDR3 sequence is 13 residues long. The CDR3 sequence: CSGRLSAYNEQFF. The DNA of the CDR3 is TGCAGCGGCCGACTTAGCGCCTACAATGAGCAGTTCTTC.

A few counts support this clone. The V and J genes are TRBV15 and TRBJ2-1; 11 nucleotides match TRBD2. Trimming cost V 1 base and J 6 bases; bases outside gene matches: 2. The CDR3 sequence is 15 residues long. Germline V gene sequence: CDR1 LNHNV, CDR2 YYDKDF (reference sequence). CDR3 residues: CATSRASGGFNEQFF. DNA of the CDR3: TGTGCCACCAGCAGAGCTAGCGGGGGGTTCAATGAGCAGTTCTTC.

Only a few counts were recorded for this clone. This chain joins TRBV6-6 and TRBJ2-7, with 11 bases matching TRBD2. V was clipped by 2 bases and J by 6 bases; unmatched bases: 3. Germline V lookup: CDR1 MNHNY, CDR2 SVGAGI (reference sequence). This CDR3 region has 14 residues. CDR3 sequence: CASSYRGLAGEQYV. CDR3 DNA sequence: TGTGCCAGCAGTTACCGTGGACTAGCGGGCGAGCAGTACGTC.

This clone was found a few times. V gene TRBV7-6 combines with J gene TRBJ2-3, with a weak D call TRBD2 (6 bases). This CDR3 region has 15 residues. Trimming removed 5 bases from V and 2 bases from J, with 14 bases in between. Germline lookup yields CDR1 SGHVS and CDR2 FNYEAQ. The CDR3 here is CASSPLADSTDTQYF. The DNA of the CDR3 is TGTGCCAGCAGCCCGTTAGCGGACTCCACAGATACGCAGTATTTT.

The chain links TRBV19 to TRBJ1-2; D possibly corresponds to TRBD1 (5 bases). The germline V gene encodes CDR1 LNHDA and CDR2 SQIVND (reference sequence). The CDR3 spans 13 residues. V was shortened by 5 bases and J by 4 bases, with 11 bases between the two germline ends. Written as DNA, the CDR3 is TGTGCCAGTAGTCTGGGAGGGGTCTATGGCTACACCTTC. Its protein product is CASSLGGVYGYTF.

This clone was counted between two and nine times. The chain recombines TRBV18 with TRBJ2-7; TRBD1 might be the D (5 bases). This CDR3 region has 14 residues. With 3 bases removed from V and 5 bases from J, the gap between germline ends came to 14 bases. Per the germline V gene, CDR1 is KGHSH and CDR2 is LQKENI. CDR3 loop: CASSPQGVTNEQYV. Written as DNA, the CDR3 is TGTGCCAGCTCACCCCAAGGGGTTACTAACGAGCAGTACGTC.

This clone turned up a few times. The chain uses TRBV11-2 and TRBJ2-4; 7 bases fit TRBD2. This CDR3 has 14 amino acids. V shed 1 base and J 6 bases; nucleotides not matched to a gene: 3. In germline, CDR1 is SGHAT, CDR2 FQNNGV. The CDR3 region is CASSLAGGGNIQYF. CDR3 in DNA: TGTGCCAGCAGCTTAGCGGGAGGAGGAAACATTCAGTACTTC.

This clone was seen only a few times. Other DNA variants within this sample encode the same CDR3. The CDR3 nucleotides read TGCGCCAGCAGCTTAGGGAACACCGGGGAGCTGTTTTTT. Encoded protein: CASSLGNTGELFF. The V gene is TRBV5-1, the J gene TRBJ2-2, with D unresolved. The germline V and J ends were trimmed by 2 bases and 1 base, with 3 bases remaining between them. Per the germline V gene, CDR1 is SGHRS and CDR2 is YFSETQ. The CDR3 is 13 residues long.

The chain employs TRBV7-2 and TRBJ2-1; 9 nucleotides agree with TRBD2. Looked up from germline, CDR1 is SGHTA and CDR2 is FQGNSA. V lost 4 bases, J lost 9 bases, and 10 bases stayed unmatched. The CDR3 extends over 15 amino acids. The chain's CDR3 is CASSSTGTSRREQFF. The DNA of the CDR3 is TGTGCCAGCAGCTCGACGGGGACTAGCCGACGTGAGCAGTTCTTC.

In this sample, this clone turned up a few times. This chain uses TRBV23-1 with TRBJ2-1; possible D gene TRBD1, 5 bases. TRBV23-1 is noted as an ORF with a role that remains uncertain. Trimming cost V 0 bases and J 4 bases, with 16 bases left between them. This CDR3 contains 17 residues. In DNA, the CDR3 is TGCGCCAGCAGTCAATCCAAGGACACACTCATATACAATGAGCAGTTCTTC. As protein: CASSQSKDTLIYNEQFF.

About this clone itself: This same CDR3 is encoded by further DNA sequences in the sample. The gene calls are TRBV30 and TRBJ2-1, with TRBD2 matching 11 bases. Trimming removed 3 bases from V and 6 bases from J; junction bases left unmatched: 1. The CDR3 runs to 13 residues. Germline lookup yields CDR1 GTSNPN and CDR2 SVGIG (reference sequence). CDR3 protein: CAWRLAGGNEQFF. The CDR3 nucleotides are TGTGCCTGGAGGCTAGCGGGGGGCAATGAGCAGTTCTTC.

This clone was seen more than once but under ten times. The V call is TRBV29-1, the J call TRBJ1-1, with D maybe TRBD1 (5 bases). The germline V gene has CDR1 SQVTM and CDR2 ANQGSEA. The V end lost 7 bases, the J end lost 6 bases, and 15 bases lay between the germline ends. The CDR3 covers 12 residues. The CDR3 here is CSATNTGAEAFF. The CDR3 DNA sequence: TGCAGCGCTACTAACACGGGGGCTGAAGCTTTCTTT.

V is TRBV9 and J is TRBJ2-2; TRBD1 might be the D (5 bases). Germline CDR1 SGDLS, CDR2 YYNGEE. This CDR3 is built from 15 residues. V lost 4 bases and J 10 bases, leaving 20 bases between the germline ends. The CDR3 region is CASSPLWGRTEELFF. CDR3 coding DNA: TGTGCCAGCAGCCCACTCTGGGGCCGCACAGAGGAGCTGTTTTTT.

This clone was seen only a few times. The V gene is TRBV7-9, the J gene TRBJ1-2; the D is unclear. Germline V lookup: CDR1 SEHNR, CDR2 FQNEAQ (reference sequence). The CDR3 runs to 15 residues. V lost 2 bases, J lost 7 bases, and 17 bases lay in between. Written as DNA, the CDR3 is TGTGCCAGCAGCTTATCGTGGGGAGGGAATGGTGGCTACACCTTC. Its protein is CASSLSWGGNGGYTF.

The chain employs TRBV5-4 and TRBJ1-2, with no clear D. V lost 2 bases and J 2 bases, leaving 7 bases between the germline ends. The CDR3 has 13 amino acids. From germline, CDR1 is SGHNT and CDR2 YYREEE (reference sequence). CDR3 sequence reads: CASSFGRNYGYTF. The CDR3 DNA is TGTGCCAGCAGCTTCGGACGGAACTATGGCTACACCTTC.